The T cell receptor (beta chain) under discussion was sequenced for a study of cytomegalovirus exposure and HLA in healthy donors. Findings and caveats of the study: The likely explanation for a cluster of highly shared sequence variants was sequencing artifact. A later examination showed that TCR association rates differed by HLA locus, with DRB1 most and HLA-C fewest. A later analysis reportedly found fewer N-insertions in an Asian-associated ancestry cluster than the approximately 700-donor mean.

PCR involved 60 Vbeta and 13 Jbeta primers. This table comes from immunoSEQ multiplex PCR, and its TCRdb copy is limited to in-frame clones, with some not included. The profile shows over 200,000 clones, around 70% of them singletons. CDR1 and CDR2 (germline): SGHKS, YYEKEE (reference sequence). This CDR3 is 13 amino acids long. The V gene lost 0 bases and the J gene lost 2 bases, with 5 bases spanning the gap. Worth noting for this clone: The target antigen is unknown.

Sequencing was performed on PBMCs. V and J are TRBV5-5 and TRBJ2-5; D is uncertain. The origin of this receptor is a man between 35 and 55 years old in good health and CMV-seropositive. CDR3 sequence: CASSLARQETQYF. The CDR3 DNA sequence: TGTGCCAGCAGCTTGGCCAGGCAAGAGACCCAGTACTTC.